This T cell receptor (beta chain) appears in the sequencing data of a study of blood T cell repertoires in COVID-19. Overall study context: Spain, Italy and the United States supplied samples that represented acute and convalescent COVID-19. Sources were T cells, B-cell-depleted T cells, or PBMCs; the material itself was cDNA or gDNA.

The germline V and J ends were trimmed by 2 bases and 9 bases, with 8 bases remaining between them. The CDR3 is 12 residues long. From germline, CDR1 is SEHNR and CDR2 FQNEAQ (reference sequence). Per the study methods: Quantification of nucleated cells was approximated via reference gene primer amplification. Profiling relied on immunoSEQ multiplex PCR, and the TCRdb table lists in-frame clones only, not all of them. V and J calls and clone size follow that table, whereas D and trimming were derived from the DNA. The sample has some 80,000 clones, approximately 86% seen once. The sample comprised peripheral blood. J is TRBJ2-4 and V is TRBV7-9, with TRBD1 as a possible D gene (6 bases). The receptor was derived from a human donor in a cohort sampled during active COVID-19. CDR3 nucleotide sequence: TGTGCCAGCAGCTTAAGAGGGGGCATTCAGTACTTC. Translated, it gives CASSLRGGIQYF.